The following is a T cell receptor (beta chain) sequence with its context. This sample was taken from a study of blood T cell repertoires in COVID-19. The assay was immunoSEQ multiplex PCR, and TCRdb's table has in-frame clones only and misses some. The profile covers around 20,000 clones, with nearly 90% appearing a single time and 7.9% taken by the ten largest. This sequence was found in a human donor with active COVID-19. The donor label of this sample is uncertain. Sequencing was carried out using peripheral blood.

CDR3 amino acids: CASSGTGYNEKLFF. The CDR3 DNA sequence: TGTGCCAGCAGTGGGACAGGGTATAATGAAAAACTGTTTTTT. The chain employs TRBV25-1 and TRBJ1-4; 8 bases fit TRBD1. Per germline, CDR1 MGHDK and CDR2 SYGVNS. This CDR3 is 14 amino acids long. Unmatched junction bases numbered 2, after V lost 4 bases and J lost 4 bases. The full variable domain, its missing parts supplied by reference TRBV25-1 and TRBJ1-4, is EADIYQTPRYLVIGTGKKITLECSQTMGHDKMYWYQQDPGMELHLIHYSYGVNSTEKGDLSSESTVSRIRTEHFPLTLESARPSHTSQYLCASSGTGYNEKLFFGSGTQLSVL.